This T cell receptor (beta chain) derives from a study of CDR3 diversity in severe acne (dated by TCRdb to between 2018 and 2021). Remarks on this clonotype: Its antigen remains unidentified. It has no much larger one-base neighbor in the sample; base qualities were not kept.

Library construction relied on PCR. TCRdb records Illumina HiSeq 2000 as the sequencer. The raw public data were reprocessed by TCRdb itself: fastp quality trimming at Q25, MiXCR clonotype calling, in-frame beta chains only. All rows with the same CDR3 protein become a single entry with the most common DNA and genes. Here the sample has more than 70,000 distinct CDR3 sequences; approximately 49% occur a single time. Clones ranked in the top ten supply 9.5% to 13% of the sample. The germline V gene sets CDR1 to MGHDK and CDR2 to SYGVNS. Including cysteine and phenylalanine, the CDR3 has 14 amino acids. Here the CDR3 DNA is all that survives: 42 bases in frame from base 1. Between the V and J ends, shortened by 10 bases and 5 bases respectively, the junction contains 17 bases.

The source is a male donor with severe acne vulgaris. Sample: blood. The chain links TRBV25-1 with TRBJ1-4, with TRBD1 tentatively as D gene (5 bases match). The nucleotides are TGTGCCAACCGGAGGGACGGCTTAAATGAAAAACTGTTTTTT. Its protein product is CANRRDGLNEKLFF.